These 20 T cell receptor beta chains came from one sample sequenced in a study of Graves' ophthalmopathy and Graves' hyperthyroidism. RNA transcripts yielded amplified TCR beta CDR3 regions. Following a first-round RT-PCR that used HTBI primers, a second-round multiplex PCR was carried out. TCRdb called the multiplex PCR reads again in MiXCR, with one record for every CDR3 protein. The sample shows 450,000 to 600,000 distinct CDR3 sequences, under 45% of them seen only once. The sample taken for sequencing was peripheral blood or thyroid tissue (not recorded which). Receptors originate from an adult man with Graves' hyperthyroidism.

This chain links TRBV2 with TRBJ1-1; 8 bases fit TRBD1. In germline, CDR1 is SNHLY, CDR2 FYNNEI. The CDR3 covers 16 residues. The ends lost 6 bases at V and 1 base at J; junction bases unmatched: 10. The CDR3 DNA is TGTGCCAGCAGGGGTGACAGGGGAAGGGGGAACACTGAAGCTTTCTTT. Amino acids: CASRGDRGRGNTEAFF. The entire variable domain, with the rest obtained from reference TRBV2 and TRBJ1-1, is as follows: EPEVTQTPSHQVTQMGQEVILRCVPISNHLYFYWYRQILGQKVEFLVSFYNNEISEKSEIFDDQFSVERPDGSNFTLKIRSTKLEDSAMYFCASRGDRGRGNTEAFFGQGTRLTVV.

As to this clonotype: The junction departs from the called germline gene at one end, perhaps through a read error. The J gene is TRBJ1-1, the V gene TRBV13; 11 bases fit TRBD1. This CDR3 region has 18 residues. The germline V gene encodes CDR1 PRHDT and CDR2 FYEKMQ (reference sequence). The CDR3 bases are TGTGCCAGCAGCTTCCAACACGGGACAGGGGGTCGGAACACTGAAGCTTCCTTT. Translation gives CASSFQHGTGGRNTEASF.

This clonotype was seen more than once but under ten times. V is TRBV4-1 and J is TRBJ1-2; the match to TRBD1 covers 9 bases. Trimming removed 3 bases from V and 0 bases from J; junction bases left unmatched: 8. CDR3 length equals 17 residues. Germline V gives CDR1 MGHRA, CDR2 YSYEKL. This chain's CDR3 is CASSHLQQGAANYGYTF. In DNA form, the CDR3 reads TGCGCCAGCAGCCACCTACAACAGGGGGCCGCTAACTATGGCTACACCTTC.

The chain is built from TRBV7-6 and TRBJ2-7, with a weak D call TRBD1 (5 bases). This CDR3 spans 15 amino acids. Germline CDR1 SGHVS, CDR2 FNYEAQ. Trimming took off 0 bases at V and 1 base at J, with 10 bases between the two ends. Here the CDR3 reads CASSLAGAHSYEQYF. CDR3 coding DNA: TGTGCCAGCAGCTTAGCAGGGGCACATTCCTACGAGCAGTACTTC.

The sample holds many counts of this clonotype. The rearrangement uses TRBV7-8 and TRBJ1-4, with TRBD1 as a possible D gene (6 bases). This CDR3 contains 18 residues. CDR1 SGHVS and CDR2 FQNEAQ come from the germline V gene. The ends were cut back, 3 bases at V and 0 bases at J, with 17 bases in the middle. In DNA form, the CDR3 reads TGTGCCAGCAGCTTGAGGACAGTCTCCAGTGCAACTAATGAAAAACTGTTTTTT. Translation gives CASSLRTVSSATNEKLFF.

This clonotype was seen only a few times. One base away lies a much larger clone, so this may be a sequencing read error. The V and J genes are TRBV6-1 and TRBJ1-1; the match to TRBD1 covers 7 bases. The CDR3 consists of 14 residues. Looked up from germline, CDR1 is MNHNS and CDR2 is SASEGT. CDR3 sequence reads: CAISDDRVRTEAFF. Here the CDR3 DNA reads TGTGCCATCAGTGACGACAGGGTACGAACTGAAGCTTTCTTT.

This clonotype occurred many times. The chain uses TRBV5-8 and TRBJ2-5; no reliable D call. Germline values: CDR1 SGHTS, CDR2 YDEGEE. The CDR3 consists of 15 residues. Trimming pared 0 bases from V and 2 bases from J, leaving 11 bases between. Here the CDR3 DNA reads TGTGCCAGCAGCTTGGGTGGACGGAGACAAGAGACCCAGTACTTC. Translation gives CASSLGGRRQETQYF.

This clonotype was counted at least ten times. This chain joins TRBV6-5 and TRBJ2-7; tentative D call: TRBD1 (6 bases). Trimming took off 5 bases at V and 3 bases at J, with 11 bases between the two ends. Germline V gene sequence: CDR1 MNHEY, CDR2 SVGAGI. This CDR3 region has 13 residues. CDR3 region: CASSGTNLYEQYF. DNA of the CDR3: TGTGCCAGCAGTGGGACAAACCTCTACGAGCAGTACTTC.

CDR3: CASSLAPLQPQHF. The CDR3 DNA reads TGTGCCAGCAGCTTAGCGCCGCTGCAGCCCCAGCATTTT. The chain is built from TRBV7-2 and TRBJ1-5; no reliable D call. V lost 0 bases and J lost 7, with 7 bases in between. This CDR3 is 13 amino acids long. Per germline, CDR1 SGHTA and CDR2 FQGNSA.

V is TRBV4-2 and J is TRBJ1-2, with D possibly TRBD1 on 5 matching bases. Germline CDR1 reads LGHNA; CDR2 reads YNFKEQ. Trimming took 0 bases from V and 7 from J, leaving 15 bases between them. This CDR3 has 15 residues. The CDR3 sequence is CASSQDPSGPPGYTF. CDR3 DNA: TGTGCCAGCAGCCAAGACCCGTCAGGGCCGCCTGGCTACACCTTC.

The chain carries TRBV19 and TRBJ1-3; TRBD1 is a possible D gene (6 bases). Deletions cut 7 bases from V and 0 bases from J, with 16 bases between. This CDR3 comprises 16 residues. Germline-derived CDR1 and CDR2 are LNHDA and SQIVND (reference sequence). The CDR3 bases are TGTGCCAGTACCCCCCTGGACAGCATCTCTGGAAACACCATATATTTT. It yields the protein CASTPLDSISGNTIYF. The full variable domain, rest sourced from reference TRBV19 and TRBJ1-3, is DGGITQSPKYLFRKEGQNVTLSCEQNLNHDAMYWYRQDPGQGLRLIYYSQIVNDFQKGDIAEGYSVSREKKESFPLTVTSAQKNPTAFYLCASTPLDSISGNTIYFGEGSWLTVV.

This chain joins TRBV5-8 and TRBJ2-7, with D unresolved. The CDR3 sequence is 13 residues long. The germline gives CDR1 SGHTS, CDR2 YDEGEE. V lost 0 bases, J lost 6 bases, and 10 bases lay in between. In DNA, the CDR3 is TGTGCCAGCAGCTTGGTGGGAACTGGCGAGCAGTACTTC. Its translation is CASSLVGTGEQYF.

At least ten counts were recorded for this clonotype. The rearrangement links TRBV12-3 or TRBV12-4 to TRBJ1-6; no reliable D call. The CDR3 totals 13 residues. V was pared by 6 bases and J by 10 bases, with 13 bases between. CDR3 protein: CASSPRGNSPLHF. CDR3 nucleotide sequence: TGTGCCAGCAGCCCGCGCGGGAACTCACCCCTCCACTTT.

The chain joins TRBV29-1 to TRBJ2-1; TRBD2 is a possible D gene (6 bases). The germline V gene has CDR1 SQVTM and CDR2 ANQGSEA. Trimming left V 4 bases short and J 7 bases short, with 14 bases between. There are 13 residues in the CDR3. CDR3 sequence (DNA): TGCAGCGTTGCGGGAGACGTTGGTAATGAGCAGTTCTTC. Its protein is CSVAGDVGNEQFF.

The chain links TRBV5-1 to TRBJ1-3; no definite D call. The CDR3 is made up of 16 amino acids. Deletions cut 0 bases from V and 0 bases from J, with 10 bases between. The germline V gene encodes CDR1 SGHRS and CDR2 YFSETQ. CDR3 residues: CASSLAGGLSGNTIYF. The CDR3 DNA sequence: TGCGCCAGCAGCTTGGCCGGAGGGCTCTCTGGAAACACCATATATTTT. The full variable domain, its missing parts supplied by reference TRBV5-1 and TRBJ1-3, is KAGVTQTPRYLIKTRGQQVTLSCSPISGHRSVSWYQQTPGQGLQFLFEYFSETQRNKGNFPGRFSGRQFSNSRSEMNVSTLELGDSALYLCASSLAGGLSGNTIYFGEGSWLTVV.

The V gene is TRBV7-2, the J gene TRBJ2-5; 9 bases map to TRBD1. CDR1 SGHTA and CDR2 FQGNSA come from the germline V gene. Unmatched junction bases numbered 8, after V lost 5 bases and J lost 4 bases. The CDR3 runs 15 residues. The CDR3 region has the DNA TGTGCCAGCAGCGTAATACAGGGGGCGGCAGAGACCCAGTACTTC. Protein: CASSVIQGAAETQYF. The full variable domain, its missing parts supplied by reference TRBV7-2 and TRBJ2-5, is GAGVSQSPSNKVTEKGKDVELRCDPISGHTALYWYRQSLGQGLEFLIYFQGNSAPDKSGLPSDRFSAERTGGSVSTLTIQRTQQEDSAVYLCASSVIQGAAETQYFGPGTRLLVL.

The CDR3 here is CSMTGSGNTIYF. The CDR3 coding sequence is TGCAGCATGACGGGAAGTGGAAACACCATATATTTT. V is TRBV29-1 and J is TRBJ1-3; D unclear. Trimming removed 8 bases from V and 3 bases from J, with 11 bases in between. CDR1 and CDR2 (germline): SQVTM, ANQGSEA. The CDR3 consists of 12 residues.

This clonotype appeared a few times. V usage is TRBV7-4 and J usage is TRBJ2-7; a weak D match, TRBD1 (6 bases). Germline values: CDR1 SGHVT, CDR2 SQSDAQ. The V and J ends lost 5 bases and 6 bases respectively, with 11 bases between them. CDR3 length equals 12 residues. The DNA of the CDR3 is TGTGCCAGCAGCGCAGGGGTTTCCGAGCAGTACTTC. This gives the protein CASSAGVSEQYF.

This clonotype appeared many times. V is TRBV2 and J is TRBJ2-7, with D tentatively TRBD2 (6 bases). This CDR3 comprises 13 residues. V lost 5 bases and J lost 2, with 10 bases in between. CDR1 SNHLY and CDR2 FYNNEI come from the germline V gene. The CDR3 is CASSTGSTYEQYF. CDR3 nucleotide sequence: TGTGCCAGCAGTACCGGGAGCACCTACGAGCAGTACTTC.

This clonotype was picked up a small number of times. CDR3: CASSSTGDEKLFF. For the CDR3, the DNA is TGTGCCAGCAGTTCTACGGGGGATGAAAAACTGTTTTTT. V usage is TRBV7-9 and J usage is TRBJ1-4, with D possibly TRBD1 on 5 matching bases. CDR3 length: 13 amino acids. V lost 6 bases and J 6 bases, leaving 11 bases between the germline ends. Germline-derived CDR1 and CDR2 are SEHNR and FQNEAQ (reference sequence).